One T cell receptor (beta chain) is described in this entry. The antigen is not known. Read coverage stops 3 residues before the CDR3 terminus; the germline J gene supplies the remainder. Profiling relied on immunoSEQ multiplex PCR, and the TCRdb table lists in-frame clones only, not all of them. There are around 31,000 clones in the sample, with roughly 8.4% held by the top ten. This CDR3 is 15 amino acids long. Germline loops: CDR1 SGHRS, CDR2 YFSETQ. This sample is part of a study of T cells in women clearing cervical HPV infection. Study results and limitations: CIN3+ cases had significantly higher TCR richness than controls; evenness did not differ.

Material: blood buffy coat. The clonotype comes from a woman between 18 and 69 years old with a cervical HPV16 infection that either progressed to CIN3+ or cleared (not recorded which). This chain connects TRBV5-1 to TRBJ2-3; 9 nucleotides agree with TRBD2. Incomplete CDR3 DNA: TGCGCCAGCAGCTTGGCCCGGCCTAGCGGGGAGACG. Its translation is CASSLARPSGET. The whole CDR3 sequence reads CASSLARPSGETQYF.